One and the same sample provided the 5 T cell receptor beta chains below, sequenced in a study of T cell responses to AZD1222 COVID-19 vaccine. Assay used: immunoSEQ multiplex PCR; TCRdb lists only in-frame clones, some missing. The sample includes more than 150,000 clones, 90% to 95% seen only once; the top ten take around 1.6%. Sequencing was performed on peripheral blood, taken 28 days after the second AZD1222 dose. The receptors were gathered from an adult who received the AZD1222 COVID-19 vaccine.

This clone showed up just once. CDR3 nucleotide sequence: TGTGCCAGTAGCAACCGGGACCTTAATTCACCCCTCCACTTT. Translation gives CASSNRDLNSPLHF. V and J are TRBV19 and TRBJ1-6; possible D gene TRBD1, 5 bases. Germline V gene sequence: CDR1 LNHDA, CDR2 SQIVND (reference sequence). Trimming pared 6 bases from V and 6 bases from J, leaving 12 bases between. There are 14 residues in the CDR3.

The rearrangement uses TRBV7-9 and TRBJ1-2; D is unclear. CDR1 and CDR2 (germline): SEHNR, FQNEAQ (reference sequence). The CDR3 runs to 16 residues. The V end lost 4 bases, the J end lost 8 bases, and 23 bases lay between the germline ends. The CDR3 DNA reads as TGTGCCAGCAGCTCGACCTTTCCGGGGAGCCAAGGGGGCTACACCTTC. It codes for CASSSTFPGSQGGYTF.

In this sample, this clone turned up once. This chain links TRBV2 with TRBJ1-2; D possibly corresponds to TRBD1 (6 bases). Germline lookup yields CDR1 SNHLY and CDR2 FYNNEI. Trimming took 7 bases from V and 3 from J, leaving 9 bases between them. The CDR3 is made up of 12 amino acids. The CDR3 sequence: CASTAGDYGYTF. CDR3 bases: TGTGCCAGCACCGCAGGGGACTATGGCTACACCTTC.

This CDR3 reads CASSPRGDLIYEKLFF. CDR3 bases: TGTGCCAGCAGTCCCCGAGGGGACTTGATATACGAAAAACTGTTTTTT. This sequence joins TRBV27 and TRBJ1-4; D perhaps matches TRBD1 (5 bases). The CDR3 is 16 amino acids. V was cut by 5 bases and J by 8 bases, with 21 bases left in between. Germline values: CDR1 MNHEY, CDR2 SMNVEV (reference sequence).

The gene calls are TRBV12-1 and TRBJ2-1; the DNA was not used to check the table's D call, TRBD2. TRBV12-1 is marked as a pseudogene. The CDR3 extends over 16 amino acids. The CDR3 protein is CASSFEGGSGWNEQFF. The CDR3 nucleotides read TGTGCCAGCAGCTTTGAGGGCGGGAGTGGGTGGAATGAGCAGTTCTTC.